This section outlines one T cell receptor beta chain sequence together with its context. Its antigen is still unknown. This record belongs to a study of identical twins. The study's findings and limits: Cord blood's abundant beta clonotypes had fewer insertions, unlike memory repertoires.

One entry per CDR3 protein, called by TCRdb with MiXCR from the 5' RACE reads. This table holds under 300,000 distinct CDR3 sequences, more than 9.5% found once. These sequences were also reported in another study, on yellow fever vaccine responses in identical twins.

Sequencing was performed on memory (CD45RO+) T cells sorted from blood. The source of this sequence is a young woman in good health.

The CDR3: CASSRGDRTETSGSPTTYF. CDR3 in DNA: TGTGCCAGCAGCAGAGGCGACCGGACGGAGACTAGCGGGAGTCCTACGACGTACTTC. The rearrangement uses TRBV6-1 and TRBJ2-7; TRBD2 agrees at 12 bases. CDR3 length: 19 residues. The trim removed 6 bases at V and 12 bases at J, leaving 27 bases unmatched. Germline V gene lookup returns CDR1 MNHNS and CDR2 SASEGT.